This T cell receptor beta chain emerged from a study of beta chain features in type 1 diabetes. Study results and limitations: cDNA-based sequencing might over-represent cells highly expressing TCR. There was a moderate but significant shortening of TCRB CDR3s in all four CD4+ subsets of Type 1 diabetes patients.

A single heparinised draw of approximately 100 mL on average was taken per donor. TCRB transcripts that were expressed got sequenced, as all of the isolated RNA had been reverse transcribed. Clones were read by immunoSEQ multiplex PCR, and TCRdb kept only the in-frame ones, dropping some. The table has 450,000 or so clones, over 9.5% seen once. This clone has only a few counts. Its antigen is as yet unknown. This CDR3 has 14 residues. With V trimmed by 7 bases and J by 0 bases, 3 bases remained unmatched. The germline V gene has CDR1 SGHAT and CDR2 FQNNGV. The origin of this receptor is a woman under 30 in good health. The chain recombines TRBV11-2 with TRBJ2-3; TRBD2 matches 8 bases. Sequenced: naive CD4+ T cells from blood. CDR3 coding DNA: TGTGCCAGCACAGGACTAGCTAGCACAGATACGCAGTATTTT. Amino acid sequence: CASTGLASTDTQYF. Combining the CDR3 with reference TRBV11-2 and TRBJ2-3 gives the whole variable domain EAGVAQSPRYKIIEKRQSVAFWCNPISGHATLYWYQQILGQGPKLLIQFQNNGVVDDSQLPKDRFSAERLKGVDSTLKIQPAKLEDSAVYLCASTGLASTDTQYFGPGTRLTVL.